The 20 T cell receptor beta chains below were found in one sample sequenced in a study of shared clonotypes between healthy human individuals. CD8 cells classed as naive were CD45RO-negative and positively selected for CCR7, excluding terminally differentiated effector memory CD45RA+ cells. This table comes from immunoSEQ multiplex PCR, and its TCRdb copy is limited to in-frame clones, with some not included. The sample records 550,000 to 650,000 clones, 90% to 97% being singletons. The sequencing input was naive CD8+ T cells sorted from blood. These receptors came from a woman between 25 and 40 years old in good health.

CDR3 loop: CASRDGTDTQYF. The CDR3 bases are TGTGCCAGCAGGGACGGCACAGATACGCAGTATTTT. The rearrangement links TRBV9 to TRBJ2-3; D unresolved. Germline V lookup: CDR1 SGDLS, CDR2 YYNGEE. CDR3 length: 12 residues. V lost 5 bases and J 1 base, leaving 5 bases between the germline ends.

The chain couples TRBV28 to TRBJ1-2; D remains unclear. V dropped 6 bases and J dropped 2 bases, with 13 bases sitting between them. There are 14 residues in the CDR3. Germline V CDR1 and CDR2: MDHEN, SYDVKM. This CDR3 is CASSPETINYGYTF. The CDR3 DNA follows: TGTGCCAGCAGCCCCGAGACTATAAACTATGGCTACACCTTC.

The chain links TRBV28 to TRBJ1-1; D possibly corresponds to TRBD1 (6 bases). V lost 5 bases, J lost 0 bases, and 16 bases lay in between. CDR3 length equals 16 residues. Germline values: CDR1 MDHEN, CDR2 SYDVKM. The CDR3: CASSPPTGLMNTEAFF. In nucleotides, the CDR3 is TGTGCCAGCAGTCCCCCCACAGGGCTCATGAACACTGAAGCTTTCTTT.

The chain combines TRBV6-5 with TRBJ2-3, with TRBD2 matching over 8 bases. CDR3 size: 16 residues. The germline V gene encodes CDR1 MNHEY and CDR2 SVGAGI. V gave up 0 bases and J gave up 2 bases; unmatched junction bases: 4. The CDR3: CASSYSAGVITDTQYF. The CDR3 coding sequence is TGTGCCAGCAGTTACTCAGCGGGAGTTATCACAGATACGCAGTATTTT.

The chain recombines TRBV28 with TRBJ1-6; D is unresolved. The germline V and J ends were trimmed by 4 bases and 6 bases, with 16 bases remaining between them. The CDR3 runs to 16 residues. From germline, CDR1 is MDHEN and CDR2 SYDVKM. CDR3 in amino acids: CASSWIGPDPNSPLHF. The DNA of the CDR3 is TGTGCCAGCAGTTGGATAGGGCCGGATCCTAATTCACCCCTCCACTTT.

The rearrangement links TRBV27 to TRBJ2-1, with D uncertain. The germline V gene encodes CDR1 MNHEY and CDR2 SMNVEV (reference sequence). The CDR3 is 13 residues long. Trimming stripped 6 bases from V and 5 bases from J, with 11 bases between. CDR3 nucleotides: TGTGCCAGCAGCAAGGACGGCGACAATGAGCAGTTCTTC. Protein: CASSKDGDNEQFF.

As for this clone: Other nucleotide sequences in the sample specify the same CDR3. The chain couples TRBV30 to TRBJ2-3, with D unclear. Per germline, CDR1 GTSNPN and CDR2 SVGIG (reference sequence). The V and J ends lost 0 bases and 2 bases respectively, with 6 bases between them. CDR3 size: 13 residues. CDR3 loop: CAWSVTVTDTQYF. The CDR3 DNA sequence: TGTGCCTGGAGTGTAACAGTCACAGATACGCAGTATTTT.

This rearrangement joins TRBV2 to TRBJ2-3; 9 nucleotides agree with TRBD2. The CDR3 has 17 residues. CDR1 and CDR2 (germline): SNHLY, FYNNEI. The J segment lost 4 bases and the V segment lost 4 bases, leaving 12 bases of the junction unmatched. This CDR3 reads CASSGFSSGTGSDTQYF. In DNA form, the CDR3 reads TGTGCCAGCAGTGGTTTCTCTAGCGGGACTGGCTCAGATACGCAGTATTTT.

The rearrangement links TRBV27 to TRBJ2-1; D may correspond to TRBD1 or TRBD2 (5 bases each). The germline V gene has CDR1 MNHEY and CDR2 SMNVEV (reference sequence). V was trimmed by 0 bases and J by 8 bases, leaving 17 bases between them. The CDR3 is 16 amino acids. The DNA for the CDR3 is TGTGCCAGCAGTTTATCTCTCTCGGGGCTGAGGGATGAGCAGTTCTTC. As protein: CASSLSLSGLRDEQFF.

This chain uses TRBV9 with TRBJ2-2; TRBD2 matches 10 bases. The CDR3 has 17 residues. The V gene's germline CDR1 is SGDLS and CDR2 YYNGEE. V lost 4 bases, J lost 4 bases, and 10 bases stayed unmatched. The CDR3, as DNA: TGTGCCAGCAGCCCGCAATTAGCGGGAGGTGGCACCGGGGAGCTGTTTTTT. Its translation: CASSPQLAGGGTGELFF.

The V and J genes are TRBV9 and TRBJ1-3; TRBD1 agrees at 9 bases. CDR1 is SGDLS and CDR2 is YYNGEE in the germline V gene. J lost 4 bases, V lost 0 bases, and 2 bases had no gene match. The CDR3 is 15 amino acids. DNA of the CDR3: TGTGCCAGCAGCGTAGCCGGGACAGGGGGAAACACCATATATTTT. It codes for CASSVAGTGGNTIYF.

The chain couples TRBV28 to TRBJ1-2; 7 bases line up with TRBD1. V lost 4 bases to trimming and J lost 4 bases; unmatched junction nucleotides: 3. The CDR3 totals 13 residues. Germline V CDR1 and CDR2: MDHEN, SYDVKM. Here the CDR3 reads CASSWDSFYGYTF. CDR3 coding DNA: TGTGCCAGCAGTTGGGACAGCTTCTATGGCTACACCTTC.

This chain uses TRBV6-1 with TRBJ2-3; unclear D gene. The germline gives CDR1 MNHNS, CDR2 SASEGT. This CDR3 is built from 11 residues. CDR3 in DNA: TGTGCGACCCTCTCCGCAGATACGCAGTATTTT. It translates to CATLSADTQYF.

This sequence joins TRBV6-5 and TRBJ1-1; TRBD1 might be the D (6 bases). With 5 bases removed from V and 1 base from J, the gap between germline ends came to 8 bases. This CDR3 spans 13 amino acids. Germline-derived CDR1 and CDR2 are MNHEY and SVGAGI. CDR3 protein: CASSATGNTEAFF. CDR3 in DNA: TGTGCCAGCAGTGCGACAGGGAACACTGAAGCTTTCTTT.

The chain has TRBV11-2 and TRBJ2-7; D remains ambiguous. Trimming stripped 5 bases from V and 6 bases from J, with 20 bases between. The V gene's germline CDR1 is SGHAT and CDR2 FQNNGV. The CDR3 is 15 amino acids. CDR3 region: CASSLTQNYGLEQYF. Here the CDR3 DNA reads TGTGCCAGCAGCCTGACCCAAAACTACGGGCTCGAGCAGTACTTC.

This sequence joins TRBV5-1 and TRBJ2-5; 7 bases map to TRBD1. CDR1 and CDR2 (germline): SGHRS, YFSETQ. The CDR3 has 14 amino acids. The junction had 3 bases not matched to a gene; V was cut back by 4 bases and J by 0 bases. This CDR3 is CASSGGQHQETQYF. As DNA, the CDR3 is TGCGCCAGCAGCGGGGGACAGCACCAAGAGACCCAGTACTTC.

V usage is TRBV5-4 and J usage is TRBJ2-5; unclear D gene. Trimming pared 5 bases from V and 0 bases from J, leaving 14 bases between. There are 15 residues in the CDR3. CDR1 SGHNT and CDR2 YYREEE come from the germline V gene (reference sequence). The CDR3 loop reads CASSAASEYQETQYF. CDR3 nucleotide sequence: TGTGCCAGCAGTGCTGCTTCCGAATACCAAGAGACCCAGTACTTC.

CDR3 protein: CASSIPYSATYGYTF. DNA of the CDR3: TGTGCCAGTAGTATCCCCTACTCGGCCACCTATGGCTACACCTTC. The V call is TRBV19, the J call TRBJ1-2; D is undetermined. The CDR3 contains 15 residues. Germline V CDR1 and CDR2: LNHDA, SQIVND (reference sequence). V was shortened by 3 bases and J by 4 bases, with 15 bases between the two germline ends.

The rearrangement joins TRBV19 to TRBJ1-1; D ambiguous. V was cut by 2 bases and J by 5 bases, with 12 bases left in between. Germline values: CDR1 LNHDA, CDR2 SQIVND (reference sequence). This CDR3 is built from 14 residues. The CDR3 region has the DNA TGTGCCAGTAGTATATCCCACTCGGTTACTGAAGCTTTCTTT. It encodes CASSISHSVTEAFF.

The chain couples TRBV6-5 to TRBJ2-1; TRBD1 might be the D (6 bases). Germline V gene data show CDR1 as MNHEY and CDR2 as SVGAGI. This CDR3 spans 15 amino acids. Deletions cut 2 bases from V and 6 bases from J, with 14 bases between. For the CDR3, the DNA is TGTGCCAGCAGTTACAGAGGGGGTCTTACCAATGAGCAGTTCTTC. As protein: CASSYRGGLTNEQFF.